This TCR beta chain appears in the sequencing data of a study of CD8+ T cells in alopecia areata. Study at large: The percentage of affected scalp area served as the score of severity for treated patients.

CDR1 is MGHRA, CDR2 YSYEKL, per germline. V gave up 3 bases and J gave up 9 bases; unmatched junction bases: 9. The CDR3 is 16 amino acids. RNA extraction was followed by reverse transcription into cDNA, which acted as the sequencing template. Profiling relied on immunoSEQ multiplex PCR, and the TCRdb table lists in-frame clones only, not all of them. The sample contains roughly 180,000 clones, less than 70% of which appear only once. The treatment is: oral pan-JAK inhibitor, 5-10 mg twice daily. Study observations and caveats: Sequencing of scalp samples also captures resident alphabeta T cells of normal skin. While tofacitinib was given, many expanded lesional clones persisted in scalp and blood. Within the top 100, expanded CD8+ clones significantly decreased with tofacitinib, as did scalp clonality.

In regard to this clone: The antigen is unknown.

The chain links TRBV4-1 to TRBJ2-1, with 12 bases lining up with TRBD2. The sample consisted of CD8+ T cells sorted from blood, taken at week 24, from a patient treated with tofacitinib. This sequence was found in a human donor with alopecia areata. The CDR3 DNA reads TGCGCCAGCAGCCAGGTTCTAGCGGGGGGGCCGGTTGAGCAGTTCTTC. This encodes CASSQVLAGGPVEQFF.